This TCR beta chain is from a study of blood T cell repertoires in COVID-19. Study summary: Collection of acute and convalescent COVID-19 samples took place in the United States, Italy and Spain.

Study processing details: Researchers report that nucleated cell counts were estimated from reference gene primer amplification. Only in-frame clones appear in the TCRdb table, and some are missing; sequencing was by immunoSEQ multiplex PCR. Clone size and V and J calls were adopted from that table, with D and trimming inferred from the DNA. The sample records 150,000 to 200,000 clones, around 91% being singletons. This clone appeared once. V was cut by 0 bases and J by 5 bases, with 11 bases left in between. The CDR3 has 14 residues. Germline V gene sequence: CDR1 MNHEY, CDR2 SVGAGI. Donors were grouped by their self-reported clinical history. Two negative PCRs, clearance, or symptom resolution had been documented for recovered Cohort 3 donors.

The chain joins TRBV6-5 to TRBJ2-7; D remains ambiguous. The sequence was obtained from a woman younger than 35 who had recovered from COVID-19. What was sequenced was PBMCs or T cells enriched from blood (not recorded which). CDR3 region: CASSYSGSSHEQYF. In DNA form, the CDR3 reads TGTGCCAGCAGTTACTCGGGCAGCTCGCACGAGCAGTACTTC.